This paragraph reports one T cell receptor (beta chain). Antigen unknown. A sample-barcoded 5' primer and a J-beta primer mix were used in a second PCR of roughly 6 to 12 cycles. Every single cDNA molecule received a tag from a template-switch adaptor with 12 random nucleotides. TCRdb redid the calling of the 5' RACE reads with MiXCR, one entry per CDR3 protein. The sample includes approximately 810,000 distinct CDR3 sequences, about 36% of them seen just once. The entry originates in a study of blood T cells in healthy people across ages. Regarding the study as a whole: With unsorted PBMCs, a conclusive comparison of naive versus antigen-experienced cells was not possible.

The CDR3 consists of 17 residues. CDR1 and CDR2 (germline): SNHLY, FYNNEI. Trimming took 5 bases from V and 0 from J, leaving 17 bases between them. The V gene is TRBV2, the J gene TRBJ2-1; TRBD2 might be the D (7 bases). The sequenced material came from blood. The clonotype originates from a man between 18 and 35 years old in good health. This chain's CDR3 is CASSTSGGGSSYNEQFF. The CDR3 DNA reads TGTGCCAGCAGTACATCGGGGGGCGGGAGCTCCTACAATGAGCAGTTCTTC.